The sequence of this T cell receptor (beta chain) was determined in a study of cytomegalovirus exposure and HLA in healthy donors. Findings and caveats of the study: Based on reports, TCR beta sequences accurately predicted HLA-A and HLA-B alleles for most subjects. Follow-up analysis later connected one missense variant in DCLRE1C with trimming of TCR beta V- and J-genes.

Comments on this clone: No antigen is known for it.

PCR primers comprised 60 Vbeta and 13 Jbeta primers. TCRdb keeps only in-frame clones here, not all; method: immunoSEQ multiplex PCR. The table lists about 180,000 clones, just over 75% of them singletons. The sequence came from a woman aged 55-70 years in good health and CMV-seropositive. The sequencing sample was made of PBMCs.

The CDR3 DNA follows: TGTGCCAGCAGCCGTACTAGCGGCACCTACAATGAGCAGTTCTTC. Its translation: CASSRTSGTYNEQFF. The gene calls are TRBV6-4 and TRBJ2-1, with 8 bases that match TRBD2. Germline assignment: CDR1 MRHNA and CDR2 SNTAGT. This CDR3 has 15 residues. With V trimmed by 6 bases and J by 2 bases, 6 bases remained unmatched.